A selection of T cell receptor beta chains follows, all from one sample in a study of T cell responses to AZD1222 COVID-19 vaccine. Method: immunoSEQ multiplex PCR; TCRdb's copy keeps in-frame clones and lacks some. The data hold roughly 160,000 clones, with around 89% observed a single time. Material: peripheral blood, obtained on day 0 of AZD1222 vaccination. The origin of the receptors is an adult in good health. CDR3s include the opening cysteine and the closing phenylalanine or tryptophan. D genes are given only for firm matches. The size field is filled for only some rows; it gives once, few, many or a size class.

length | J | D | size | V | CDR3 | DNA
14 | TRBJ1-2 | TRBD1 | . | TRBV7-3 | CASAKNPGGEGYTF | TGTGCCAGCGCTAAGAACCCAGGGGGAGAGGGCTACACCTTC
16 | TRBJ2-5 | TRBD2 | . | TRBV5-1 | CASSLGLAGGQETQYF | TGCGCCAGCAGTTTGGGACTAGCGGGGGGGCAAGAGACCCAGTACTTC
16 | TRBJ2-5 | TRBD1 | . | TRBV7-9 | CASSLDLTGAQETQYF | TGTGCCAGCAGCTTAGATCTGACAGGGGCTCAAGAGACCCAGTACTTC
16 | TRBJ2-3 | TRBD2 | . | TRBV27 | CASSPPLGLAPDTQYF | TGTGCCAGCAGCCCACCTCTAGGACTAGCTCCCGATACGCAGTATTTT
17 | TRBJ2-1 | . | . | TRBV3-1/TRBV3-2 | CASSQGLYGGPYNEQFF | TGTGCCAGCAGCCAAGGTTTGTACGGCGGGCCCTACAATGAGCAGTTCTTC
14 | TRBJ1-5 | . | . | TRBV7-9 | CASSTTWSNQPQHF | TGTGCCAGCAGCACGACATGGAGCAATCAGCCCCAGCATTTT
14 | TRBJ1-1 | . | . | TRBV2 | CASSAVGVGTEAFF | TGTGCCAGCAGCGCGGTAGGGGTAGGCACTGAAGCTTTCTTT
17 | TRBJ1-4 | . | . | TRBV4-1 | CASSQERSGRSNEKLFF | TGCGCCAGCAGCCAAGAAAGGAGCGGCAGATCCAATGAAAAACTGTTTTTT
15 | TRBJ2-2 | . | . | TRBV6-4 | CASTRDNAYTGELFF | TGTGCCAGCACCAGGGACAACGCATACACCGGGGAGCTGTTTTTT
15 | TRBJ2-2 | . | . | TRBV9 | CASSMSYLNTGELFF | TGTGCCAGCAGCATGAGCTACCTGAACACCGGGGAGCTGTTTTTT
14 | TRBJ2-7 | . | . | TRBV6-2/TRBV6-3 | CASSRAGDTYEQYF | TGTGCCAGCAGCCGCGCAGGGGACACCTACGAGCAGTACTTC
15 | TRBJ2-3 | TRBD2 | once | TRBV15 | CATSRERGVGNTQYF | TGTGCCACCAGCAGAGAGCGGGGGGTTGGTAATACGCAGTATTTT
15 | TRBJ2-2 | . | . | TRBV7-9 | CASSLDLAPIGELFF | TGTGCCAGCAGCTTAGATTTGGCCCCCATTGGGGAGCTGTTTTTT
15 | TRBJ1-2 | TRBD1 | . | TRBV5-1 | CASSPGDRGPDGYTF | TGCGCCAGCAGCCCAGGGGACAGGGGTCCCGATGGCTACACCTTC
15 | TRBJ1-3 | TRBD1 | . | TRBV6-5 | CASTATGGGGNTIYF | TGTGCCAGCACTGCGACAGGGGGCGGTGGAAACACCATATATTTT
15 | TRBJ2-7 | . | once | TRBV18 | CASSNRQASSYEQYF | TGTGCCAGCTCAAATCGGCAGGCTTCTTCCTACGAGCAGTACTTC
17 | TRBJ1-2 | . | . | TRBV28 | CASSPSYGGLLGWGYTF | TGTGCCAGCAGTCCCTCCTATGGAGGGCTCTTGGGCTGGGGCTACACCTTC
15 | TRBJ1-5 | TRBD1 | . | TRBV19 | CASSIVQGARQPQHF | TGTGCCAGTAGTATAGTGCAGGGGGCGCGTCAGCCCCAGCATTTT
15 | TRBJ1-3 | . | . | TRBV11-1 | CASSPRSYSGNTIYF | TGTGCCAGCAGCCCTCGGTCGTACTCTGGAAACACCATATATTTT
15 | TRBJ1-5 | . | . | TRBV28 | CASSFVGSGGQPQHF | TGTGCCAGCAGTTTCGTGGGCAGCGGCGGGCAGCCCCAGCATTTT
17 | TRBJ1-5 | . | once | TRBV19 | CASSTEAVILGNQPQHF | TGTGCCAGTAGCACGGAGGCAGTCATACTAGGTAATCAGCCCCAGCATTTT
16 | TRBJ2-1 | TRBD2 | once | TRBV10-1 | CASSESLGLGYNEQFF | TGCGCCAGCAGTGAGTCGTTAGGACTAGGCTACAATGAGCAGTTCTTC
14 | TRBJ2-1 | . | . | TRBV7-8 | CASSLTTAYNEQFF | TGTGCCAGCAGCCTAACGACAGCCTACAATGAGCAGTTCTTC
15 | TRBJ1-2 | TRBD1 | . | TRBV9 | CASSVEGQGYYGYTF | TGTGCCAGCAGCGTAGAGGGACAGGGATACTATGGCTACACCTTC
17 | TRBJ2-1 | TRBD1 | . | TRBV4-1 | CASSQESGTGGFDEQFF | TGCGCCAGCAGCCAAGAGTCCGGGACAGGGGGCTTCGATGAGCAGTTCTTC
14 | TRBJ1-2 | . | . | TRBV19 | CASSFSTDRDGYTF | TGTGCCAGTAGTTTTTCGACAGATCGGGACGGCTACACCTTC
12 | TRBJ1-2 | . | . | TRBV10-2 | CASSESGRGYTF | TGCGCCAGCAGTGAGTCGGGCAGGGGCTACACCTTC
14 | TRBJ1-1 | TRBD1 | . | TRBV7-3 | CASSSTGQGTEAFF | TGTGCCAGCAGCTCGACCGGACAGGGGACTGAAGCTTTCTTT
13 | TRBJ1-2 | . | . | TRBV20-1 | CSASVDLDYGYTF | TGCAGTGCTAGTGTCGACCTGGATTATGGCTACACCTTC
16 | TRBJ2-1 | . | . | TRBV9 | CASSVALVGSYNEQFF | TGTGCCAGCAGCGTAGCCCTAGTTGGGTCCTACAATGAGCAGTTCTTC
13 | TRBJ1-1 | . | . | TRBV7-3 | CASSYGGNTEAFF | TGTGCCAGCAGCTACGGGGGGAACACTGAAGCTTTCTTT
17 | TRBJ1-5 | TRBD1 | . | TRBV2 | CASSNPGQGASNQPQHF | TGTGCCAGCAGTAATCCGGGACAGGGGGCGAGCAATCAGCCCCAGCATTTT
15 | TRBJ1-1 | . | . | TRBV27 | CASSLGGMAGPEAFF | TGTGCCAGCAGTTTGGGGGGCATGGCGGGACCTGAAGCTTTCTTT
14 | TRBJ1-3 | . | few | TRBV2 | CASSARSSGNTIYF | TGTGCCAGCAGTGCTAGAAGCTCTGGAAACACCATATATTTT
13 | TRBJ2-7 | . | . | TRBV9 | CASSVDAGNEQYF | TGTGCCAGCAGCGTAGATGCAGGGAACGAGCAGTACTTC
15 | TRBJ1-1 | . | few | TRBV3-1/TRBV3-2 | CASSPALGFGTEAFF | TGTGCCAGCAGCCCAGCTTTAGGGTTCGGCACTGAAGCTTTCTTT
14 | TRBJ1-1 | TRBD1 | . | TRBV19 | CASRNRGANTEAFF | TGTGCCAGTAGAAACAGGGGAGCGAACACTGAAGCTTTCTTT
16 | TRBJ2-2 | . | . | TRBV27 | CASRRNGPSNTGELFF | TGTGCCAGCAGGAGGAATGGACCTTCGAACACCGGGGAGCTGTTTTTT
14 | TRBJ2-5 | . | . | TRBV18 | CASSPLRQVETQYF | TGTGCCAGCTCACCACTCAGGCAGGTGGAGACCCAGTACTTC
15 | TRBJ1-1 | TRBD1 | . | TRBV30 | CAWSQGQGADTEAFF | TGTGCCTGGAGTCAGGGACAGGGGGCGGACACTGAAGCTTTCTTT
15 | TRBJ2-7 | TRBD1 | . | TRBV7-2 | CASSLLTGGPHEQYF | TGTGCCAGCAGCTTATTGACAGGGGGGCCCCACGAGCAGTACTTC
15 | TRBJ1-4 | . | . | TRBV11-2 | CASSPNGATNEKLFF | TGTGCCAGCAGCCCGAACGGTGCAACTAATGAAAAACTGTTTTTT
16 | TRBJ2-7 | . | . | TRBV19 | CASSPWFGGQWYEQYF | TGTGCCAGTAGTCCTTGGTTCGGGGGTCAGTGGTACGAGCAGTACTTC
15 | TRBJ1-1 | . | . | TRBV5-1 | CASSSRGTANTEAFF | TGCGCCAGCAGCAGTCGGGGGACGGCGAACACTGAAGCTTTCTTT
16 | TRBJ2-5 | TRBD2 | . | TRBV12-5 | CASAKGLAGGRETQYF | TGTGCTAGTGCCAAGGGACTAGCGGGGGGGCGTGAGACCCAGTACTTC
14 | TRBJ2-7 | . | . | TRBV28 | CASSSPVYLPEQYF | TGTGCCAGCAGCTCACCGGTATACCTCCCCGAGCAGTACTTC
15 | TRBJ2-2 | . | . | TRBV3-1/TRBV3-2 | CASSQAGTSTGELFF | TGTGCCAGCAGCCAAGCCGGGACCTCCACCGGGGAGCTGTTTTTT
14 | TRBJ2-5 | TRBD2 | . | TRBV6-5 | CASSRGVSQETQYF | TGTGCCAGCAGCCGGGGGGTGAGTCAAGAGACCCAGTACTTC
12 | TRBJ1-6 | . | . | TRBV11-1 | CASTNWGSPLHF | TGTGCCAGCACCAATTGGGGATCACCCCTCCACTTT
16 | TRBJ1-6 | . | . | TRBV5-1 | CASSLDRVDTGSPLHF | TGCGCCAGCAGCTTGGACAGGGTGGATACTGGCTCACCCCTCCACTTT
14 | TRBJ1-4 | . | . | TRBV5-4 | CASSLEPTNEKLFF | TGTGCCAGCAGCTTGGAACCAACTAATGAAAAACTGTTTTTT
12 | TRBJ2-7 | . | . | TRBV20-1 | CSATDQRWEQYF | TGCAGTGCTACTGATCAGAGGTGGGAGCAGTACTTC
18 | TRBJ2-3 | TRBD1 | . | TRBV10-3 | CAIRDLPGQGVSTDTQYF | TGTGCCATCAGGGATTTACCTGGACAGGGGGTAAGCACAGATACGCAGTATTTT
14 | TRBJ1-1 | . | few | TRBV7-9 | CASTQGGRNTEAFF | TGTGCCAGCACCCAAGGGGGGAGGAACACTGAAGCTTTCTTT
13 | TRBJ2-3 | . | . | TRBV4-3 | CASSQTSTDTQYF | TGCGCCAGCAGCCAGACTAGCACAGATACGCAGTATTTT
13 | TRBJ2-1 | . | . | TRBV5-6 | CASSLASYNEQFF | TGTGCCAGCAGCCTAGCATCCTACAATGAGCAGTTCTTC
13 | TRBJ2-7 | TRBD2 | . | TRBV6-5 | CASSYGRGVEQYF | TGTGCCAGCAGTTACGGGAGGGGAGTGGAGCAGTACTTC
13 | TRBJ1-3 | . | . | TRBV5-6 | CASSLTAPGTIYF | TGTGCCAGCAGCTTAACGGCTCCAGGCACCATATATTTT
16 | TRBJ2-3 | . | . | TRBV3-1/TRBV3-2 | CASSTGRDRETDTQYF | TGTGCCAGCAGCACCGGGAGGGACAGGGAAACAGATACGCAGTATTTT